A single sample gave rise to the 17 T cell receptor beta chains below, sequenced in a study of beta chain features in type 1 diabetes. Findings and caveats of the study: Type 1 diabetes patients showed a moderate but significant shortening of TCRB CDR3s in all four CD4+ subsets.

No antigen has been identified for these receptors. All of the isolated RNA was reverse transcribed, so expressed TCRB transcripts were sequenced. Sequenced by immunoSEQ multiplex PCR; TCRdb stores in-frame clones only, minus some. The table has about 240,000 clones, 14% seen once. Sequencing used naive CD4+ T cells from blood. These TCRs come from a man aged 30 to 45 with type 1 diabetes.

This clone has just a few counts. This chain connects TRBV19 to TRBJ1-1, with unresolved D. This CDR3 has 14 residues. The germline gives CDR1 LNHDA, CDR2 SQIVND (reference sequence). Deletions cut 2 bases from V and 0 bases from J, with 7 bases between. The CDR3 region has the DNA TGTGCCAGTAGTATAAGACATATGAACACTGAAGCTTTCTTT. Its protein is CASSIRHMNTEAFF.

The chain is built from TRBV21-1 and TRBJ1-5; the D segment call TRBD1 is taken from the table without a DNA check. TRBV21-1 is deemed a pseudogene. The CDR3 extends over 16 amino acids. In DNA form, the CDR3 reads TGTGCCAGCAGCAAACAAGACAGGGTTGGCAATCAGCCCCAGCATTTT. Translating gives CASSKQDRVGNQPQHF.

This clone turned up a few times. The chain recombines TRBV30 with TRBJ2-5; D might be TRBD1 (6 bases). CDR1 and CDR2 from the germline V gene are GTSNPN and SVGIG (reference sequence). V was cut by 0 bases and J by 4 bases, with 15 bases left in between. The CDR3 is 15 residues long. The CDR3 nucleotides are TGTGCCTGGAGTGTTGCGGCAGGGGATCTAGAGACCCAGTACTTC. It is translated as CAWSVAAGDLETQYF.

This rearrangement joins TRBV29-1 to TRBJ1-1; D is ambiguous. The V end was cut by 3 bases, the J end by 7 bases, with 12 bases between. The germline gives CDR1 SQVTM, CDR2 ANQGSEA. The CDR3 has 12 residues. The CDR3 DNA is TGCAGCGTTGACAGCGACGTTGGTGAAGCTTTCTTT. Amino acid sequence: CSVDSDVGEAFF.

This clone has more than one count but fewer than ten. V and J are TRBV19 and TRBJ1-1, with D perhaps matching TRBD1 (5 bases). V gave up 4 bases and J gave up 6 bases, with 9 bases separating them. The CDR3 is 12 residues long. Germline CDR1 reads LNHDA; CDR2 reads SQIVND (reference sequence). The CDR3 protein is CASSRQSSEAFF. CDR3 DNA sequence: TGTGCCAGTAGTAGACAGTCTTCTGAAGCTTTCTTT.

The chain couples TRBV6-1 to TRBJ2-1; 9 bases map to TRBD1. This CDR3 is 13 amino acids long. Looked up from germline, CDR1 is MNHNS and CDR2 is SASEGT. V was clipped by 10 bases and J by 5 bases; unmatched bases: 6. The CDR3 region is CATRGQGNNEQFF. The CDR3 DNA sequence: TGTGCCACCAGGGGACAGGGAAACAATGAGCAGTTCTTC.

The chain links TRBV9 to TRBJ1-1; D gene unclear. The CDR3 contains 14 residues. Trimming left V 4 bases short and J 2 bases short, with 12 bases between. Germline values: CDR1 SGDLS, CDR2 YYNGEE. The CDR3 here is CASSFGRDNTEAFF. CDR3 nucleotides: TGTGCCAGCAGCTTCGGACGGGATAACACTGAAGCTTTCTTT.

The chain has TRBV5-4 and TRBJ2-7; 10 bases are shared with TRBD2. V shed 1 base and J 2 bases; nucleotides not matched to a gene: 0. The CDR3 covers 14 residues. Germline V lookup: CDR1 SGHNT, CDR2 YYREEE (reference sequence). The DNA for the CDR3 is TGTGCCAGCAGCTTGACTAGCGGGACCTACGAGCAGTACTTC. Protein: CASSLTSGTYEQYF.

This clone has more than one count but fewer than ten. The CDR3 spells CASSGQAYNEQFF. CDR3 sequence (DNA): TGTGCCAGCAGCGGACAGGCCTACAATGAGCAGTTCTTC. The V gene is TRBV2, the J gene TRBJ2-1, with 7 positions matching TRBD1. The CDR3 is 13 residues long. Germline V CDR1 and CDR2: SNHLY, FYNNEI. J gave up 2 bases and V 6 bases, and 1 base lay outside the gene matches.

This clone has more than one count but fewer than ten. The chain links TRBV5-1 to TRBJ1-1; TRBD1 matches at 9 bases. J was trimmed by 0 bases and V by 4 bases; bases with no gene match: 7. The CDR3 sequence is 16 residues long. Germline V gene sequence: CDR1 SGHRS, CDR2 YFSETQ. CDR3 sequence: CASSPGTGFMNTEAFF. The CDR3 DNA follows: TGCGCCAGCAGCCCCGGGACAGGGTTCATGAACACTGAAGCTTTCTTT.

This clone has only a few counts. The chain is built from TRBV5-1 and TRBJ2-2, with D possibly matching TRBD1 (6 bases). CDR1 SGHRS and CDR2 YFSETQ come from the germline V gene. The CDR3 is 14 residues long. V lost 3 bases to trimming and J lost 5 bases, with 11 bases between them. CDR3 sequence: CASSSLQGTGELFF. As DNA, the CDR3 is TGCGCCAGCAGCTCACTACAGGGTACCGGGGAGCTGTTTTTT.

This clone was counted between two and nine times. This chain connects TRBV5-1 to TRBJ1-5; D remains ambiguous. The length of the CDR3 is 13 residues. Trimming removed 0 bases at V and 4 bases at J, with 5 bases between. Germline V lookup: CDR1 SGHRS, CDR2 YFSETQ. This chain's CDR3 is CASSLGQNQPQHF. For the CDR3, the DNA is TGCGCCAGCAGCTTGGGGCAGAATCAGCCCCAGCATTTT.

This clone has a handful of counts. The V gene is TRBV5-6, the J gene TRBJ1-4, with 7 bases that match TRBD1. In germline, CDR1 is SGHDT, CDR2 YYEEEE. The V and J ends lost 3 bases and 4 bases, in that order; junction bases with no gene match: 3. This CDR3 is 14 amino acids long. For the CDR3, the DNA is TGTGCCAGCAGCTCCGGACAGGTTAATGAAAAACTGTTTTTT. This encodes CASSSGQVNEKLFF.

This clone occurred a few times. For the CDR3, the DNA is TGCGCCAGCAGCTTGTTTTCCGACACTCACACTGAAGCTTTCTTT. It codes for CASSLFSDTHTEAFF. The chain employs TRBV5-1 and TRBJ1-1; D unresolved. V was trimmed by 1 base and J by 3 bases, leaving 13 bases between them. This CDR3 is built from 15 residues. The germline V gene has CDR1 SGHRS and CDR2 YFSETQ.

This clone showed up just a few times. The rearrangement uses TRBV19 and TRBJ2-6; the D gene is possibly TRBD1 (6 bases). Germline loops: CDR1 LNHDA, CDR2 SQIVND (reference sequence). The CDR3 length is 15 residues. The V end was cut by 6 bases, the J end by 6 bases, with 15 bases between. In DNA, the CDR3 is TGTGCCAGTAGCAACAGGGAAACGGAGGCCAACGTCCTGACTTTC. It encodes CASSNRETEANVLTF.

This clone was seen a handful of times. The CDR3: CASSLPGINYGYTF. Written as DNA, the CDR3 is TGCGCCAGCAGCTTGCCGGGGATTAACTATGGCTACACCTTC. The rearrangement joins TRBV5-1 to TRBJ1-2; D is uncertain. The ends were cut back, 1 base at V and 1 base at J, with 8 bases in the middle. This CDR3 has 14 amino acids. The germline CDR1 and CDR2 sequences are SGHRS and YFSETQ.

This chain connects TRBV30 to TRBJ2-2; a possible D gene is TRBD2 (7 bases). Germline V gene data show CDR1 as GTSNPN and CDR2 as SVGIG (reference sequence). The CDR3 has 13 residues. Trimming took off 3 bases at V and 6 bases at J, with 11 bases between the two ends. CDR3 amino acids: CAWRGGRAGELFF. DNA of the CDR3: TGTGCCTGGAGAGGGGGGAGGGCCGGGGAGCTGTTTTTT.